The 27 T cell receptor beta chains in this list originate from one sample, sequenced in a study of neoadjuvant anti-PD-1 for oral cavity cancer. Repertoires were generated with immunoSEQ multiplex PCR, while TCRdb's copy carries only in-frame clones and drops some. Here the sample spans roughly 14,000 clones, about 64% being singletons. The specimen comprised PBMCs, sampled before nivolumab (anti-PD-1) treatment. These receptors originate from a person aged 35 to 85 with oral cavity squamous cell carcinoma.

The CDR3 bases are TGTGCCAGCAGCTCTAGCCTCCAACAGGGGGTCCAAGAGACCCAGTACTTC. Encoded protein: CASSSSLQQGVQETQYF. The rearrangement joins TRBV7-9 to TRBJ2-5, with 8 bases that match TRBD1. This CDR3 is built from 17 residues. V was pared by 4 bases and J by 1 base, with 11 bases of the junction left unmatched. CDR1 is SEHNR and CDR2 is FQNEAQ in the germline V gene (reference sequence).

The chain has TRBV10-1 and TRBJ1-1; D uncertain. The CDR3 extends over 14 amino acids. Trimming pared 0 bases from V and 2 bases from J, leaving 7 bases between. CDR1 WNHNN and CDR2 SYGVQD come from the germline V gene (reference sequence). The CDR3 region is CASSESTDNTEAFF. The DNA of the CDR3 is TGCGCCAGCAGTGAGTCGACCGATAACACTGAAGCTTTCTTT.

The chain carries TRBV2 and TRBJ1-5; no clear D. CDR3 length: 13 residues. Trimming cost V 6 bases and J 6 bases, with 12 bases left between them. The germline V gene has CDR1 SNHLY and CDR2 FYNNEI. This CDR3 is CASSDGRLQPQHF. DNA of the CDR3: TGTGCCAGCAGCGACGGACGTCTTCAGCCCCAGCATTTT.

V gene TRBV5-1 combines with J gene TRBJ2-2, with 9 bases that match TRBD1. CDR3 size: 15 residues. V lost 4 bases, J lost 9 bases, and 10 bases stayed unmatched. Germline CDR1 reads SGHRS; CDR2 reads YFSETQ. The CDR3 region has the DNA TGCGCCAGCAGCCTAAGACAGGGGGTTCATCGGGAGCTGTTTTTT. It specifies CASSLRQGVHRELFF.

V and J are TRBV4-1 and TRBJ2-3, with 7 nucleotides matching TRBD2. V was clipped by 5 bases and J by 1 base; unmatched bases: 3. This CDR3 contains 14 residues. Germline assignment: CDR1 MGHRA and CDR2 YSYEKL. The CDR3 protein is CASSKTSRTDTQYF. In DNA form, the CDR3 reads TGCGCCAGCAGCAAGACTAGCCGCACAGATACGCAGTATTTT.

The CDR3 region is CASSQEFQWGYTF. The CDR3 DNA reads as TGTGCCAGCAGCCAAGAGTTCCAGTGGGGCTACACCTTC. The chain couples TRBV4-2 to TRBJ1-2, with D unresolved. The CDR3 extends over 13 amino acids. Trimming shortened V by 0 bases and J by 8 bases, and 10 bases separated the two germline ends. In germline, CDR1 is LGHNA, CDR2 YNFKEQ.

This clone was seen just once. The chain carries TRBV11-2 and TRBJ2-3; unclear D gene. Germline V lookup: CDR1 SGHAT, CDR2 FQNNGV. This CDR3 is built from 12 residues. The V end was cut by 8 bases, the J end by 0 bases, with 6 bases between. CDR3 in DNA: TGTGCCAGCTCCTCTAGCACAGATACGCAGTATTTT. Its translation is CASSSSTDTQYF.

The count of this clone is one. The CDR3 DNA is TGTGCCAGCAGTTACTCGACGGGTAAGAACACTGAAGCTTTCTTT. Translated: CASSYSTGKNTEAFF. The V gene is TRBV6-6, the J gene TRBJ1-1; no clear D. The CDR3 is 15 amino acids. The ends were cut back, 0 bases at V and 1 base at J, with 9 bases in the middle. CDR1 is MNHNY and CDR2 is SVGAGI in the germline V gene (reference sequence).

This chain joins TRBV7-9 and TRBJ1-2, with a weak D call TRBD1 (5 bases). Trimming took off 5 bases at V and 3 bases at J, with 19 bases between the two ends. Per the germline V gene, CDR1 is SEHNR and CDR2 is FQNEAQ (reference sequence). The CDR3 length is 16 residues. The CDR3 is CASSPGRGGEDYGYTF. DNA for the CDR3: TGTGCCAGCAGCCCAGGACGGGGAGGGGAGGACTATGGCTACACCTTC.

The chain joins TRBV28 to TRBJ2-1; 16 nucleotides agree with TRBD2. The CDR3 sequence is 17 residues long. V lost 6 bases, J lost 2 bases, and 4 bases stayed unmatched. Germline V gene lookup returns CDR1 MDHEN and CDR2 SYDVKM. The CDR3 nucleotides read TGTGCCAGCAGCGTGGGACTAGCGGGGGGGCCCTACAATGAGCAGTTCTTC. Its protein is CASSVGLAGGPYNEQFF.

The chain recombines TRBV30 with TRBJ1-5; D is perhaps TRBD1 (5 bases). The CDR3 is 14 amino acids. Germline CDR1 GTSNPN, CDR2 SVGIG (reference sequence). The V end was cut by 3 bases, the J end by 5 bases, with 14 bases between. The CDR3, as DNA: TGTGCCTGGAGCAAGGGGAGGAACTATCAGCCCCAGCATTTT. Encoded protein: CAWSKGRNYQPQHF.

The V gene is TRBV5-6, the J gene TRBJ2-7; D is unresolved. The germline gives CDR1 SGHDT, CDR2 YYEEEE. The CDR3 has 12 residues. V was trimmed by 4 bases and J by 0 bases, leaving 5 bases between them. In nucleotides, the CDR3 is TGTGCCAGCAGCGGAAGCTCCTACGAGCAGTACTTC. Translated, it gives CASSGSSYEQYF.

In its sample, this clone was seen a few times. The genes are TRBV2 and TRBJ2-7, with a possible D match to TRBD1 (5 bases). V was pared by 7 bases and J by 2 bases, with 9 bases between. Germline-derived CDR1 and CDR2 are SNHLY and FYNNEI. CDR3 length equals 12 residues. The CDR3 sequence is CASMPDTYEQYF. CDR3 nucleotide sequence: TGTGCCAGCATGCCGGACACCTACGAGCAGTACTTC.

The chain recombines TRBV4-1 with TRBJ2-5, with D perhaps TRBD2 (7 bases). The CDR3 is made up of 18 amino acids. Germline CDR1 is MGHRA and CDR2 is YSYEKL. V dropped 8 bases and J dropped 9 bases, with 34 bases sitting between them. In DNA form, the CDR3 reads TGCGCCAGCGCCCGAGGGGGGGTCGTGGGGTCAGGGGCGCAGGCCCAGTACTTC. Encoded protein: CASARGGVVGSGAQAQYF.

This clone showed up just once. The chain is built from TRBV5-1 and TRBJ1-5, with D perhaps matching TRBD1 (5 bases). V was pared by 0 bases and J by 0 bases, with 19 bases between. The germline CDR1 and CDR2 sequences are SGHRS and YFSETQ. The CDR3 extends over 19 amino acids. CDR3 nucleotide sequence: TGCGCCAGCAGCTTGGCCCCCGCAGGGTCGACGGATAGCAATCAGCCCCAGCATTTT. Residues: CASSLAPAGSTDSNQPQHF.

The chain has TRBV7-3 and TRBJ1-5; TRBD1 agrees at 8 bases. J lost 4 bases, V lost 5 bases, and 4 bases had no gene match. Germline-derived CDR1 and CDR2 are SGHTA and FQGTGA. The CDR3 length is 14 residues. The CDR3 loop reads CASSLDRENQPQHF. DNA of the CDR3: TGTGCCAGCAGCCTGGACAGGGAAAATCAGCCCCAGCATTTT.

This clone was counted a few times. The chain has TRBV30 and TRBJ1-3; D gene uncertain. CDR3 length: 11 residues. CDR1 is GTSNPN, CDR2 SVGIG, per germline (reference sequence). With 2 bases removed from V and 1 base from J, the gap between germline ends came to 0 bases. CDR3 coding DNA: TGTGCCTGGAGTTCTGGAAACACCATATATTTT. This sequence encodes CAWSSGNTIYF.

This clone was counted a few times. The chain uses TRBV28 and TRBJ1-5, with TRBD1 matching over 9 bases. Trimming removed 3 bases from V and 3 bases from J; junction bases left unmatched: 9. The germline V gene encodes CDR1 MDHEN and CDR2 SYDVKM. This CDR3 has 17 residues. CDR3 sequence reads: CASSLGQGTSLNQPQHF. CDR3 bases: TGTGCCAGCAGTTTGGGACAGGGAACGAGCCTCAATCAGCCCCAGCATTTT. Using reference TRBV28 and TRBJ1-5 for the parts outside the CDR3, the full variable domain is DVKVTQSSRYLVKRTGEKVFLECVQDMDHENMFWYRQDPGLGLRLIYFSYDVKMKEKGDIPEGYSVSREKKERFSLILESASTNQTSMYLCASSLGQGTSLNQPQHFGDGTRLSIL.

Here the CDR3 reads CASSDRTGTEAFF. DNA for the CDR3: TGTGCCAGCAGTGATCGGACAGGCACTGAAGCTTTCTTT. The J gene is TRBJ1-1, the V gene TRBV6-5; TRBD1 matches 7 bases. Trimming at V came to 5 bases and at J to 4 bases, leaving 4 bases not matched to a gene. In germline, CDR1 is MNHEY, CDR2 SVGAGI. CDR3 size: 13 residues.

This chain uses TRBV7-2 with TRBJ1-6; D is undetermined. The CDR3 loop spans 17 amino acids. Germline V gene lookup returns CDR1 SGHTA and CDR2 FQGNSA. V lost 0 bases to trimming and J lost 8 bases, with 17 bases between them. The CDR3 region has the DNA TGTGCCAGCAGCTTAGCCGTGGGCTTCCCGCGGCATTCACCCCTCCACTTT. This gives the protein CASSLAVGFPRHSPLHF.

The V gene is TRBV2, the J gene TRBJ1-3, with no clear D. Deletions cut 1 base from V and 0 bases from J, with 16 bases between. The germline CDR1 and CDR2 sequences are SNHLY and FYNNEI. The CDR3 spans 18 residues. The CDR3 DNA reads TGTGCCAGCAGTGAAGTTGGGCTACTTCCCAACTCTGGAAACACCATATATTTT. Translation gives CASSEVGLLPNSGNTIYF.

The rearrangement uses TRBV19 and TRBJ2-5; D is unclear. CDR3 size: 13 residues. CDR1 and CDR2 (germline): LNHDA, SQIVND (reference sequence). V lost 0 bases and J 1 base, leaving 3 bases between the germline ends. The CDR3 sequence: CASSIDFQETQYF. CDR3 nucleotide sequence: TGTGCCAGTAGTATAGATTTCCAAGAGACCCAGTACTTC. Based on the CDR3 plus reference TRBV19 and TRBJ2-5, the full variable domain is DGGITQSPKYLFRKEGQNVTLSCEQNLNHDAMYWYRQDPGQGLRLIYYSQIVNDFQKGDIAEGYSVSREKKESFPLTVTSAQKNPTAFYLCASSIDFQETQYFGPGTRLLVL.

The CDR3, as DNA: TGTGCCAGCAGCTTGAGGTGGGACACTGAAGCTTTCTTT. Translating it yields CASSLRWDTEAFF. V and J are TRBV5-8 and TRBJ1-1; D remains ambiguous. Deletions cut 1 base from V and 3 bases from J, with 7 bases between. CDR1 SGHTS and CDR2 YDEGEE come from the germline V gene. CDR3 length: 13 residues.

The chain recombines TRBV25-1 with TRBJ2-3; a weak D match, TRBD1 (5 bases). V lost 1 base and J lost 4, with 9 bases in between. Germline CDR1 reads MGHDK; CDR2 reads SYGVNS. This CDR3 contains 14 residues. CDR3 sequence reads: CASSESEGADTQYF. The DNA of the CDR3 is TGTGCCAGCAGTGAATCGGAAGGGGCAGATACGCAGTATTTT.

The chain is built from TRBV6-1 and TRBJ2-1; D possibly corresponds to TRBD1 (6 bases). This CDR3 spans 17 amino acids. Germline CDR1 is MNHNS and CDR2 is SASEGT. Trimming removed 3 bases from V and 2 bases from J, with 17 bases in between. The DNA of the CDR3 is TGTGCCAGCAGTGATGTTGCCACAGGGCTGACCTACAATGAGCAGTTCTTC. As protein: CASSDVATGLTYNEQFF.

The rearrangement links TRBV6-1 to TRBJ2-7, with D maybe TRBD2 (5 bases). The length of the CDR3 is 14 residues. Trimming cost V 6 bases and J 0 bases, with 12 bases left between them. Germline CDR1 and CDR2: MNHNS and SASEGT. The CDR3 sequence is CASRVDGGSYEQYF. In DNA, the CDR3 is TGTGCCAGCAGGGTGGACGGAGGCTCCTACGAGCAGTACTTC.

J is TRBJ2-5 and V is TRBV28; 8 nucleotides line up with TRBD1. This CDR3 is built from 13 residues. The germline gives CDR1 MDHEN, CDR2 SYDVKM. V lost 5 bases to trimming and J lost 4 bases; unmatched junction nucleotides: 3. The CDR3 nucleotides are TGTGCCAGCAGTGTTACAGGGGGAGAGACCCAGTACTTC. Translating it yields CASSVTGGETQYF. Looking up the rest from reference TRBV28 and TRBJ2-5 gives the full variable domain: DVKVTQSSRYLVKRTGEKVFLECVQDMDHENMFWYRQDPGLGLRLIYFSYDVKMKEKGDIPEGYSVSREKKERFSLILESASTNQTSMYLCASSVTGGETQYFGPGTRLLVL.